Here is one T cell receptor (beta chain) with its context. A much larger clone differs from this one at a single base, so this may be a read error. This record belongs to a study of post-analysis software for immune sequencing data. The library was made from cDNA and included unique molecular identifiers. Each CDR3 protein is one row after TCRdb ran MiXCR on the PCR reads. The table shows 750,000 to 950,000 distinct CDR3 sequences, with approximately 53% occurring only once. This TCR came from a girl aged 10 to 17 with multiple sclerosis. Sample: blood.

The CDR3 sequence: CASTGGKTYNEQYF. The CDR3 nucleotides read TGTGCCAGCACAGGGGGGAAGACCTACAATGAGCAGTACTTC. This chain links TRBV5-6 with TRBJ2-1; D perhaps matches TRBD1 (7 bases). The assigned J gene may be wrong: the sequence end matches TRBJ2-7 better. The CDR3 loop spans 14 amino acids. The germline gives CDR1 SGHDT, CDR2 YYEEEE.